This T cell receptor beta chain was captured in a study of T cells in localized non-small cell lung cancer. The length of the CDR3 is 15 residues. Trimming removed 2 bases from V and 5 bases from J, with 16 bases in between. CDR1 and CDR2 (germline): SGHKS, YYEKEE (reference sequence). Points from the study as a whole: Clonality peaked in uninvolved adjacent lung rather than tumor. Among blood samples, higher T cell density accompanied longer overall survival. Tumor samples were not multi-region, leaving intratumor heterogeneity unexcluded. Across samples, adjacent lung featured a median around 60 of the top 100 tumor clones.

Libraries were prepared by immunoSEQ multiplex PCR; TCRdb keeps only in-frame clonotypes and omits some of them. The profile covers approximately 28,000 clones, with 92% appearing a single time and 3.5% to 5% taken by the ten largest. As concerns this clone: Its antigen is unknown.

The sequences come from peripheral blood mononuclear cells, collected before any cancer treatment. This clonotype originated in a woman aged 35 to 69 with stage III lung adenocarcinoma. The chain combines TRBV5-5 with TRBJ1-1; D is undetermined. The CDR3, as DNA: TGTGCCAGCAGCTTCTTTGGGGAATTTAGGACTGAAGCTTTCTTT. The encoded protein is CASSFFGEFRTEAFF.